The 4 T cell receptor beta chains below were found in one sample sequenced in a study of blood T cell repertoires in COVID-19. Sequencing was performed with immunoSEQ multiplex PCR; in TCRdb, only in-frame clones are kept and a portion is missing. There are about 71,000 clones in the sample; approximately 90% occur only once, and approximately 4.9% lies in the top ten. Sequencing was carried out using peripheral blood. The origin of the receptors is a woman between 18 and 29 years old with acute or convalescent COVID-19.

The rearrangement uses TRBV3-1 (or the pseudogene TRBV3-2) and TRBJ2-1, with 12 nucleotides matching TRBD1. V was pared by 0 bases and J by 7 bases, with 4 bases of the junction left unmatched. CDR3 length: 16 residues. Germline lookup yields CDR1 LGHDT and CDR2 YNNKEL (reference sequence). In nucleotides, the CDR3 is TGTGCCAGCAGCCAAGAGGGACAGGGGGCTTGGAATGAGCAGTTCTTC. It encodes CASSQEGQGAWNEQFF.

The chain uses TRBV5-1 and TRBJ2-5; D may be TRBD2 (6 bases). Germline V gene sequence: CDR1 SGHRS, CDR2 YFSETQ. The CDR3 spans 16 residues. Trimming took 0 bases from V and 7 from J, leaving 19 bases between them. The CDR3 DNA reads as TGCGCCAGCAGCTTGGTACTGAAGTCCCAGGAGGGGACCCAGTACTTC. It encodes CASSLVLKSQEGTQYF.

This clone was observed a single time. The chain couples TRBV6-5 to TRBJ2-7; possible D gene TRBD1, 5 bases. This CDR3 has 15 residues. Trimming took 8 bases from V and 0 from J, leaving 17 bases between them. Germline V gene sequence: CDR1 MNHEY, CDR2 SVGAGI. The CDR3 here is CASSKRQQTSYEQYF. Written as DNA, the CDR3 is TGTGCCAGCTCAAAACGACAGCAGACCTCCTACGAGCAGTACTTC.

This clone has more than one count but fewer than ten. In DNA, the CDR3 is TGTGCCAGCTCACCAAGGGACAGGGGGACCGGGGAGCAGTTCTTC. It yields the protein CASSPRDRGTGEQFF. The V gene is TRBV18, the J gene TRBJ2-1, with 11 bases identical to TRBD1. The V gene's germline CDR1 is KGHSH and CDR2 LQKENI. The CDR3 sequence is 15 residues long. V shed 2 bases and J 10 bases; nucleotides not matched to a gene: 7.